The clone carrying this T cell receptor (beta chain) has only one observation. Its antigen is still unknown. This record belongs to a study of OX40 agonist ivuxolimab in advanced cancers. Turning to the study itself: Three patients, one with hepatocellular carcinoma and two with cutaneous melanoma, achieved partial responses.

V lost 5 bases and J 8 bases, leaving 21 bases between the germline ends. Germline lookup yields CDR1 SGHTA and CDR2 FQGNSA. CDR3 size: 15 residues. Study outcomes and limitations: Both blood CD4+ and CD8+ T cells showed clonal growth by week 6 at 0.1 to 3.0 mg/kg. Antigens targeted by the expanded peripheral T cells were not determined.

Generated by immunoSEQ multiplex PCR, the TCRdb table keeps only in-frame clones and is missing some. The table includes around 67,000 clones, roughly 80% detected once. The chain employs TRBV7-2 and TRBJ1-2; perhaps TRBD1 as D (5 bases). This clonotype was sampled from an adult with an advanced solid tumor such as melanoma, head and neck, liver or kidney cancer. The sequences come from CD4+ or CD8+ T cells sorted from blood, collected in a trial of the OX40 agonist ivuxolimab. Written as DNA, the CDR3 is TGTGCCAGCAGCATATCCGGGACCCCCCCTCACGGCTACACCTTC. Protein product: CASSISGTPPHGYTF.